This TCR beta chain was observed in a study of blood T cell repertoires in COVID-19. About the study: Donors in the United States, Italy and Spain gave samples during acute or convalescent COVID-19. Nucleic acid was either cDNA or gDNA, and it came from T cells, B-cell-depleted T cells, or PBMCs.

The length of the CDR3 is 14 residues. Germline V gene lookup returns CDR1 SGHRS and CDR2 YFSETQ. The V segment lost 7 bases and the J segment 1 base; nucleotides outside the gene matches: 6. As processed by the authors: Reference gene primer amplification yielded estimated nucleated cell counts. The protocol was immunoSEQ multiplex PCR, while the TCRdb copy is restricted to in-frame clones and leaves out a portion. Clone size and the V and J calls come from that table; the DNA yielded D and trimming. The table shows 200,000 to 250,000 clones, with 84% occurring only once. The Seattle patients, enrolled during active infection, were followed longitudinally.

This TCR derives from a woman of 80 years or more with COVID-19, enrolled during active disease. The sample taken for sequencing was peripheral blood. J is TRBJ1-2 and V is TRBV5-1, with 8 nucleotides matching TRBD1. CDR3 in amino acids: CASGEQGGNYGYTF. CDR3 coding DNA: TGCGCCAGCGGTGAACAGGGGGGTAACTATGGCTACACCTTC. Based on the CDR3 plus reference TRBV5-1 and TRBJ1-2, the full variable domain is KAGVTQTPRYLIKTRGQQVTLSCSPISGHRSVSWYQQTPGQGLQFLFEYFSETQRNKGNFPGRFSGRQFSNSRSEMNVSTLELGDSALYLCASGEQGGNYGYTFGSGTRLTVV.